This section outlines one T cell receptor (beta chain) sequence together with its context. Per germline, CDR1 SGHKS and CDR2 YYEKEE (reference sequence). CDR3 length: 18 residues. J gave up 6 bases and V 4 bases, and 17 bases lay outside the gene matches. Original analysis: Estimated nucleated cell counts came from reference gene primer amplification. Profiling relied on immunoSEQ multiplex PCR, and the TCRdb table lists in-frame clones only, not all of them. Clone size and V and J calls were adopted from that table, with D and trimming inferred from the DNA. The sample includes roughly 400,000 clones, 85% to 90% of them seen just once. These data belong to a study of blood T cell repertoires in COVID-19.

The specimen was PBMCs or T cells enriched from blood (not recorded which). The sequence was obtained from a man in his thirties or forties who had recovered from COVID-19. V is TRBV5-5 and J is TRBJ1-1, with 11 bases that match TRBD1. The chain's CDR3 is CASSLGRGPDRGRPEAFF. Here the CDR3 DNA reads TGTGCCAGCAGCCTCGGAAGGGGGCCGGACAGGGGGCGGCCTGAAGCTTTCTTT.